Below, one TCR beta chain is given with its context. Which antigen it targets is not known. No base qualities exist here, and no much larger clone lies one base off it. Taken with the paper, the label for treatment or condition translates to: in vitro stimulation with specific CMV peptide epitopes to enrich CMV-specific T cells. The sample belongs to a study of T cell repertoires in cytomegalovirus infection (dated by TCRdb to between 2018 and 2021). At the level of the whole study: Recently identified HLA-C-restricted CMV epitopes, whose presentation resists viral immunomodulation, were targeted by peptide stimulations together with well-studied HLA-B-restricted epitopes. Because public TCR beta signatures pointed to carriage of CMV infection together with the matching HLA type, the HLA type of each donor mattered for the analysis. Broad study findings and their caveats: The ex vivo response was dominated by HLA-C-restricted CMV-specific TCR beta clonotypes, which also provided the single most frequent clonotype in two of eight donors. In both this cohort and an independent approximately 370-donor cohort, the cumulative frequency of public TCR beta family members distinguished carriers of CMV infection plus the relevant HLA type.

Sequenced on an Illumina HiSeq 1500. Clones were called with MiXCR by TCRdb after fastp trimmed the public reads at Q25, and only in-frame beta chains were retained. Under each unique CDR3 protein, matching rows form one entry showing the most common genes and DNA. The sample data list about a million distinct CDR3 sequences, and around 29% of these were observed just once. The ten largest clones take up roughly an eighth of the sample. From the germline V gene, CDR1 is SNHLY and CDR2 is FYNNEI. The CDR3 spans 12 residues, from the cysteine through the phenylalanine. Just the 36-base CDR3 DNA is kept, in frame starting at base 1. The V end loses 4 bases and the J end loses 8 bases, and a stretch of 6 bases separates them.

The V gene is TRBV2 and the J gene is TRBJ1-6; no D segment can be confidently identified. Material: cultured CD8+ T cells from PBMCs, obtained from culture after CMV antigen stimulation. This sequence was found in a human donor in good health (CMV status not recorded). Some clones in this sample may be carry-over from other donors' samples. The CDR3 reads CASSVYHSPLHF. In nucleotides, the sequence is TGTGCCAGCAGTGTATACCATTCACCCCTCCACTTT.